These 29 T cell receptor beta chains originate from one sample sequenced in a study of cytotoxic CD8 clonotypes in ibrutinib-treated CLL. Data came from immunoSEQ multiplex PCR; TCRdb stores just in-frame clones and leaves some out. Of 130,000 or so clones in the sample, approximately 80% were seen once. Sequencing was performed on PBMCs, taken after 12 months of ibrutinib treatment. Receptor source: a human donor with chronic lymphocytic leukemia.

The CDR3 sequence is CASSLNSVKLEQYF. The CDR3 coding sequence is TGTGCCAGCAGTTTAAATTCGGTGAAACTCGAGCAGTACTTC. This chain uses TRBV27 with TRBJ2-7; unclear D gene. Per the germline V gene, CDR1 is MNHEY and CDR2 is SMNVEV (reference sequence). The CDR3 is 14 residues long. V shed 2 bases and J shed 6 bases, with 14 bases lying between them.

The chain recombines TRBV30 with TRBJ1-1; D not resolved. The CDR3 runs to 13 residues. V was trimmed by 2 bases and J by 2 bases, leaving 9 bases between them. Per the germline V gene, CDR1 is GTSNPN and CDR2 is SVGIG (reference sequence). Written as DNA, the CDR3 is TGTGCCTGGAGTCTCAGGACTAACACTGAAGCTTTCTTT. Its translation: CAWSLRTNTEAFF.

The chain uses TRBV7-9 and TRBJ2-5; perhaps TRBD1 as D (6 bases). Trimming left V 6 bases short and J 0 bases short, with 8 bases between. There are 13 residues in the CDR3. Germline loops: CDR1 SEHNR, CDR2 FQNEAQ (reference sequence). CDR3 region: CASSTGYQETQYF. The CDR3 coding sequence is TGTGCCAGCAGTACAGGGTACCAAGAGACCCAGTACTTC.

The chain has TRBV10-3 and TRBJ2-3, with TRBD2 identical over 12 bases. CDR1 is ENHRY, CDR2 SYGVKD, per germline. The CDR3 consists of 19 residues. Germline trimming cut 0 bases from V and 2 bases from J; bases unmatched to any gene: 9. CDR3 in amino acids: CAISESPPGLAGHTDTQYF. In DNA, the CDR3 is TGTGCCATCAGTGAGTCGCCTCCTGGACTAGCGGGACACACAGATACGCAGTATTTT.

This clone turned up a few times. The rearrangement joins TRBV7-2 to TRBJ2-3; D gene unclear. CDR1 is SGHTA and CDR2 is FQGNSA in the germline V gene. V was clipped by 5 bases and J by 1 base, with 7 bases between them. This CDR3 contains 13 residues. This chain's CDR3 is CASSPTGTDTQYF. The DNA for the CDR3 is TGTGCCAGCAGCCCCACGGGCACAGATACGCAGTATTTT.

The rearrangement uses TRBV7-2 and TRBJ2-4; the match to TRBD1 covers 9 bases. V lost 5 bases, J lost 3 bases, and 8 bases stayed unmatched. The CDR3 has 16 residues. CDR1 SGHTA and CDR2 FQGNSA come from the germline V gene. CDR3: CASSQRPGQGKNIQYF. The CDR3 DNA follows: TGTGCCAGCAGCCAGAGACCGGGACAGGGCAAAAACATTCAGTACTTC.

This clone was observed a few times. The gene calls are TRBV6-1 and TRBJ1-2; D is perhaps TRBD1 (6 bases). Germline V gene lookup returns CDR1 MNHNS and CDR2 SASEGT. CDR3 size: 14 residues. Trimming removed 6 bases from V and 8 bases from J, with 19 bases in between. CDR3 region: CASRTRGPLVGYTF. CDR3 nucleotides: TGTGCCAGCAGGACCAGGGGACCTCTGGTCGGCTACACCTTC.

V is TRBV6-6 and J is TRBJ1-1; D is unresolved. Trimming cost V 7 bases and J 3 bases, with 18 bases left between them. CDR1 and CDR2 (germline): MNHNY, SVGAGI (reference sequence). The length of the CDR3 is 15 residues. CDR3 residues: CASTSLAQRYTEAFF. CDR3 DNA sequence: TGTGCCAGCACCTCGCTCGCTCAGAGGTACACTGAAGCTTTCTTT.

This chain connects TRBV4-2 to TRBJ2-7, with 10 bases matching TRBD2. The V gene end was trimmed by 0 bases and the J gene end by 3 bases; junction bases not matched to a gene: 14. The CDR3 loop spans 19 amino acids. Looked up from germline, CDR1 is LGHNA and CDR2 is YNFKEQ. CDR3 DNA sequence: TGTGCCAGCAGCCAAGATAGGAGGCAGCGGGAGGGCCTTCTCTACGAGCAGTACTTC. Residues: CASSQDRRQREGLLYEQYF.

V is TRBV6-1 and J is TRBJ2-3; D gene ambiguous. The CDR3 length is 15 residues. Trimming left V 3 bases short and J 6 bases short, with 16 bases between. Germline V CDR1 and CDR2: MNHNS, SASEGT. This CDR3 is CASSELSPAGDTQYF. The CDR3 region has the DNA TGTGCCAGCAGTGAGCTCAGCCCCGCCGGTGATACGCAGTATTTT.

This clone was found a few times. V is TRBV10-3 and J is TRBJ2-2; the match to TRBD1 covers 9 bases. This CDR3 spans 14 amino acids. CDR1 is ENHRY and CDR2 is SYGVKD in the germline V gene. V shed 7 bases, J shed 7 bases, and the junction held 7 bases outside the gene matches. The CDR3 DNA follows: TGTGCCATCACGGGGACAGGGAGTGTCGGGGAGCTGTTTTTT. Its protein is CAITGTGSVGELFF.

This chain links TRBV4-1 with TRBJ1-1, with D perhaps TRBD1 (6 bases). The CDR3 covers 16 residues. Trimming left V 2 bases short and J 4 bases short, with 17 bases between. CDR1 and CDR2 from the germline V gene are MGHRA and YSYEKL. This CDR3 reads CASSQISPGVGTEAFF. DNA of the CDR3: TGCGCCAGCAGCCAAATATCGCCAGGGGTGGGCACTGAAGCTTTCTTT.

The V gene is TRBV5-6, the J gene TRBJ1-5; weak D call: TRBD1 (5 bases). This CDR3 is 15 amino acids long. The V and J ends lost 3 bases and 0 bases respectively, with 10 bases between them. Per germline, CDR1 SGHDT and CDR2 YYEEEE. CDR3 residues: CASSSGHYSNQPQHF. The CDR3 nucleotides read TGTGCCAGCAGCTCCGGACATTATAGCAATCAGCCCCAGCATTTT.

This clone was detected once. The V gene is TRBV4-2, the J gene TRBJ2-7, with 8 positions matching TRBD2. CDR1 is LGHNA and CDR2 is YNFKEQ in the germline V gene. V dropped 0 bases and J dropped 2; count of bases not matched to a gene: 6. The CDR3 runs to 16 residues. The CDR3 spells CASSQDGAGAPYEQYF. Written as DNA, the CDR3 is TGTGCCAGCAGCCAAGATGGAGCGGGAGCCCCCTACGAGCAGTACTTC.

The rearrangement uses TRBV28 and TRBJ2-3; 11 nucleotides line up with TRBD2. The CDR3 is 15 amino acids. V lost 6 bases and J lost 4; bases outside the gene matches: 6. The germline gives CDR1 MDHEN, CDR2 SYDVKM. CDR3 amino acids: CASSLPGLAADTQYF. The CDR3 DNA reads as TGTGCCAGCAGCCTTCCGGGACTAGCGGCAGATACGCAGTATTTT.

The chain recombines TRBV14 with TRBJ2-1; the D is unclear. Trimming pared 6 bases from V and 2 bases from J, leaving 11 bases between. The CDR3 spans 14 residues. Germline CDR1 reads SGHDN; CDR2 reads FVKESK. The CDR3 region is CASSRVAAYNEQFF. CDR3 bases: TGTGCCAGCAGTAGGGTTGCGGCCTACAATGAGCAGTTCTTC.

V usage is TRBV2 and J usage is TRBJ2-3; 13 bases line up with TRBD2. The CDR3 contains 15 residues. The germline V gene encodes CDR1 SNHLY and CDR2 FYNNEI. Germline trimming cut 8 bases from V and 7 bases from J; bases unmatched to any gene: 9. The CDR3: CASYWTSGRGYTQYF. CDR3 DNA: TGTGCCAGCTACTGGACTAGCGGGAGAGGGTATACGCAGTATTTT.

The gene calls are TRBV7-8 and TRBJ2-1, with D unclear. The CDR3 is 11 amino acids. V was cut by 7 bases and J by 0 bases, with 1 base left in between. In germline, CDR1 is SGHVS, CDR2 FQNEAQ. Written as DNA, the CDR3 is TGTGCCAGCACCTCCTACAATGAGCAGTTCTTC. This gives the protein CASTSYNEQFF.

The chain recombines TRBV18 with TRBJ1-1; TRBD1 might be the D (5 bases). V lost 3 bases to trimming and J lost 6 bases, with 14 bases between them. This CDR3 is 14 amino acids long. Germline loops: CDR1 KGHSH, CDR2 LQKENI. The DNA for the CDR3 is TGTGCCAGCTCACCCAGGGAGGGGCACGCTGAAGCTTTCTTT. Amino acids: CASSPREGHAEAFF.

The CDR3 spells CASSQARGTYEQYF. The CDR3 nucleotides are TGTGCCAGCAGCCAAGCCCGGGGGACCTACGAGCAGTACTTC. The chain couples TRBV6-5 to TRBJ2-7; possibly TRBD2 for D (6 bases). CDR1 MNHEY and CDR2 SVGAGI come from the germline V gene. This CDR3 is 14 amino acids long. Trimming cost V 6 bases and J 2 bases, with 14 bases left between them.

The chain couples TRBV10-3 to TRBJ2-3, with 8 nucleotides matching TRBD2. Germline CDR1 ENHRY, CDR2 SYGVKD. V shed 3 bases and J 0 bases; nucleotides not matched to a gene: 5. The CDR3 is 16 amino acids. The CDR3 loop reads CAISERTSRSTDTQYF. DNA for the CDR3: TGTGCCATCAGTGAAAGGACTAGCAGAAGCACAGATACGCAGTATTTT.

The chain links TRBV19 to TRBJ1-1; TRBD1 matches 8 bases. Trimming removed 5 bases from V and 5 bases from J; junction bases left unmatched: 10. CDR1 is LNHDA, CDR2 SQIVND, per germline (reference sequence). The CDR3 runs 15 residues. CDR3 nucleotides: TGTGCCAGTAGTCCAGGGAACAGGGGGTGGACTGAAGCTTTCTTT. Translated: CASSPGNRGWTEAFF.

CDR3 loop: CASSPGTSSGYTF. DNA of the CDR3: TGCGCCAGCAGCCCCGGAACCTCGTCTGGCTACACCTTC. The genes are TRBV5-1 and TRBJ1-2; D is undetermined. Per germline, CDR1 SGHRS and CDR2 YFSETQ. CDR3 length: 13 amino acids. The V gene lost 4 bases and the J gene lost 7 bases, with 14 bases spanning the gap.

The gene calls are TRBV5-1 and TRBJ2-7; perhaps TRBD2 as D (6 bases). The CDR3 is 15 amino acids. From germline, CDR1 is SGHRS and CDR2 YFSETQ. Trimming removed 4 bases from V and 2 bases from J, with 16 bases in between. The CDR3 protein is CASSPGGGGTYEQYF. The CDR3 DNA reads TGCGCCAGCAGCCCCGGCGGCGGCGGGACCTACGAGCAGTACTTC.

The chain joins TRBV18 to TRBJ2-3; 7 positions match TRBD1. Germline lookup yields CDR1 KGHSH and CDR2 LQKENI. This CDR3 is built from 15 residues. V trimming: 3 bases; J trimming: 1 base; junction bases outside the gene matches: 4. CDR3 DNA sequence: TGTGCCAGCTCACCTGGACAGGCGGGCACAGATACGCAGTATTTT. This codes for CASSPGQAGTDTQYF.

The V and J genes are TRBV30 and TRBJ1-3; 7 bases map to TRBD1. V dropped 7 bases and J dropped 0; count of bases not matched to a gene: 9. The CDR3 totals 15 residues. CDR1 GTSNPN and CDR2 SVGIG come from the germline V gene (reference sequence). The CDR3 bases are TGTGCCTCCCAACCCAGGGGGAACTCTGGAAACACCATATATTTT. Protein: CASQPRGNSGNTIYF. The whole variable domain, filled in from reference TRBV30 and TRBJ1-3, reads SQTIHQWPATLVQPVGSPLSLECTVEGTSNPNLYWYRQAAGRGLQLLFYSVGIGQISSEVPQNLSASRPQDRQFILSSKKLLLSDSGFYLCASQPRGNSGNTIYFGEGSWLTVV.

This chain links TRBV5-6 with TRBJ2-7; D perhaps matches TRBD2 (6 bases). The ends were cut back, 1 base at V and 2 bases at J, with 13 bases in the middle. CDR1 is SGHDT, CDR2 YYEEEE, per germline. The CDR3 runs to 15 residues. The CDR3 DNA reads as TGTGCCAGCAGCTTGTTGGAGGGAAAGGCCTACGAGCAGTACTTC. This gives the protein CASSLLEGKAYEQYF.

This chain links TRBV12-5 with TRBJ1-5; D is unresolved. The CDR3 is made up of 14 amino acids. V gave up 8 bases and J gave up 0 bases, with 11 bases separating them. Germline CDR1 reads LGHNT; CDR2 reads FRNRAP. CDR3 coding DNA: TGTGCTAGTAGAACAGAATATAGCAATCAGCCCCAGCATTTT. Protein product: CASRTEYSNQPQHF. Based on the CDR3 plus reference TRBV12-5 and TRBJ1-5, the full variable domain is DARVTQTPRHKVTEMGQEVTMRCQPILGHNTVFWYRQTMMQGLELLAYFRNRAPLDDSGMPKDRFSAEMPDATLATLKIQPSEPRDSAVYFCASRTEYSNQPQHFGDGTRLSIL.

This chain links TRBV5-4 with TRBJ1-4; D gene uncertain. CDR1 SGHNT and CDR2 YYREEE come from the germline V gene (reference sequence). The CDR3 has 15 residues. V was clipped by 2 bases and J by 3 bases, with 11 bases between them. CDR3 coding DNA: TGTGCCAGCAGCTTATGGTCAAGCGCTAATGAAAAACTGTTTTTT. It yields the protein CASSLWSSANEKLFF.